These T cell receptor beta chains were read from a single sample in a study of Ad26.COV2.S vaccination and SARS-CoV-2 variants. Sequencing was performed with immunoSEQ multiplex PCR; in TCRdb, only in-frame clones are kept and a portion is missing. Of hundreds of thousands of clones listed, more than 70% are singletons. The specimen was peripheral blood, collected in a trial of Ad26.COV2.S vaccine versus placebo. All receptors come from a person aged 18 to 65 who received the Ad26.COV2.S COVID-19 vaccine or a placebo. CDR3s include the opening cysteine and the closing phenylalanine or tryptophan. The order of the fields is CDR3 DNA, CDR3 protein, V gene, D gene, J gene, clone size. D genes are given only for firm matches. Part of the rows lack a size; the others show once, few, many or a class for expanded clones.

cdr3_nt: TGTGCCAGCAGTTACGCTGGGGCGGGAGGGGACTACGAGCAGTACTTC
cdr3_aa: CASSYAGAGGDYEQYF
v_call: TRBV6-5
d_call: TRBD2
j_call: TRBJ2-7
clone_size: few

cdr3_nt: TGTGCCAGCTCACCAGCAGCGGGGGACTCCGAGCAGTACTTC
cdr3_aa: CASSPAAGDSEQYF
v_call: TRBV18
d_call: TRBD2
j_call: TRBJ2-7
clone_size: -

cdr3_nt: TGTGCCAGCAGCCAAGTAACTCCCCCTAGATGGAACACTGAAGCTTTCTTT
cdr3_aa: CASSQVTPPRWNTEAFF
v_call: TRBV14
d_call: -
j_call: TRBJ1-1
clone_size: -

cdr3_nt: TGTGCCAGCAAGGGGCCTAATCAGCCCCAGCATTTT
cdr3_aa: CASKGPNQPQHF
v_call: TRBV6-5
d_call: -
j_call: TRBJ1-5
clone_size: -

cdr3_nt: TGCACCAGCAGCCACACTACCGGAGCAGGAAGGGTCAATCAGCCCCAGCATTTT
cdr3_aa: CTSSHTTGAGRVNQPQHF
v_call: TRBV1
d_call: -
j_call: TRBJ1-5
clone_size: -

cdr3_nt: TGTGCCAGCAGTTACTCGACGGCAGGAAATTCACCCCTCCACTTT
cdr3_aa: CASSYSTAGNSPLHF
v_call: TRBV6-2/TRBV6-3
d_call: -
j_call: TRBJ1-6
clone_size: -

cdr3_nt: TGTGCCAGCTCACCACTCGGACAGGGGGCGAGTGGAAACACCATATATTTT
cdr3_aa: CASSPLGQGASGNTIYF
v_call: TRBV18
d_call: TRBD1
j_call: TRBJ1-3
clone_size: -

cdr3_nt: TGTGCCAGCAGTTATGGACAGGGAGACTCCTACGAGCAGTACTTC
cdr3_aa: CASSYGQGDSYEQYF
v_call: TRBV6-5
d_call: TRBD1
j_call: TRBJ2-7
clone_size: -

cdr3_nt: TGTGCCAGCAGCTTCCCAGGGGGCTGGGAGCAGTACTTC
cdr3_aa: CASSFPGGWEQYF
v_call: TRBV7-9
d_call: TRBD1
j_call: TRBJ2-7
clone_size: -

cdr3_nt: TGCGCCAGCCGGGGGACCGTGCTCACCGGGGAGCTGTTTTTT
cdr3_aa: CASRGTVLTGELFF
v_call: TRBV5-1
d_call: -
j_call: TRBJ2-2
clone_size: -

cdr3_nt: TGTGCCAGTAGTATAATGAGGGCAGGGAACACCGGGGAGCTGTTTTTT
cdr3_aa: CASSIMRAGNTGELFF
v_call: TRBV19
d_call: -
j_call: TRBJ2-2
clone_size: -

cdr3_nt: TGTGCCAGCAGTTTACGGACCTTAGAGACCCAGTACTTC
cdr3_aa: CASSLRTLETQYF
v_call: TRBV12-3/TRBV12-4
d_call: -
j_call: TRBJ2-5
clone_size: -

cdr3_nt: TGTGCCAGCAGCTCAGGGGTGCCATCGGAGCAGTTCTTC
cdr3_aa: CASSSGVPSEQFF
v_call: TRBV7-9
d_call: -
j_call: TRBJ2-1
clone_size: -

cdr3_nt: TGTGCCAGTAGTATAGTTGGAGGGGGAGAGACCCAGTACTTC
cdr3_aa: CASSIVGGGETQYF
v_call: TRBV19
d_call: -
j_call: TRBJ2-5
clone_size: -

cdr3_nt: TGTGCCAGCAGTGGGCAGGGTTATCAGACCCAGTACTTC
cdr3_aa: CASSGQGYQTQYF
v_call: TRBV27
d_call: -
j_call: TRBJ2-5
clone_size: few

cdr3_nt: TGTGCCAGCAGCTTAGGACATTTTAGCGGGGGGAGAGAGACCCAGTACTTC
cdr3_aa: CASSLGHFSGGRETQYF
v_call: TRBV7-2
d_call: TRBD2
j_call: TRBJ2-5
clone_size: once

cdr3_nt: TGTGCCAGCAGCTTAGGCGTGTTCCAGCGGGGGCCAATAGATACGCAGTATTTT
cdr3_aa: CASSLGVFQRGPIDTQYF
v_call: TRBV11-2
d_call: TRBD2
j_call: TRBJ2-3
clone_size: -

cdr3_nt: TGTGCCAGCAGCCCTCAGGCAGGGCCCTACGAGCAGTACTTC
cdr3_aa: CASSPQAGPYEQYF
v_call: TRBV5-5
d_call: -
j_call: TRBJ2-7
clone_size: -

cdr3_nt: TGTGCCTGGAGGATGGGAGGAAACAATGAGCAGTTCTTC
cdr3_aa: CAWRMGGNNEQFF
v_call: TRBV30
d_call: -
j_call: TRBJ2-1
clone_size: -

cdr3_nt: TGCGCCAGCAGCTTGGGGTGGACCGAGGGTGCCGGGGAGCTGTTTTTT
cdr3_aa: CASSLGWTEGAGELFF
v_call: TRBV5-1
d_call: -
j_call: TRBJ2-2
clone_size: -

cdr3_nt: TGTGCCAGCAGCTTAGCAGGGTTGAGCAATCAGCCCCAGCATTTT
cdr3_aa: CASSLAGLSNQPQHF
v_call: TRBV7-2
d_call: -
j_call: TRBJ1-5
clone_size: -

cdr3_nt: TGTGCCAGCAGCCCAAGGGGGGCGCCGGGACTAGCGGGGGCCCTTGCCAAAAACATTCAGTACTTC
cdr3_aa: CASSPRGAPGLAGALAKNIQYF
v_call: TRBV7-6
d_call: TRBD2
j_call: TRBJ2-4
clone_size: -

cdr3_nt: TGTGCCAGCAGCAAAGGGGACGGACTTAGCAATCAGCCCCAGCATTTT
cdr3_aa: CASSKGDGLSNQPQHF
v_call: TRBV21-1
d_call: -
j_call: TRBJ1-5
clone_size: -

cdr3_nt: TGCGCCACCGCGACAGGGGCAACTAATGAAAAACTGTTTTTT
cdr3_aa: CATATGATNEKLFF
v_call: TRBV10-2
d_call: TRBD1
j_call: TRBJ1-4
clone_size: -

cdr3_nt: TGTGCCAGCAGTTACATGAAAGGAGAGTCACCCCTCCACTTT
cdr3_aa: CASSYMKGESPLHF
v_call: TRBV6-6
d_call: -
j_call: TRBJ1-6
clone_size: -

cdr3_nt: TGTGCCAGCAGCTTGAGCGTGTCCGGGGAGCTGTTTTTT
cdr3_aa: CASSLSVSGELFF
v_call: TRBV5-4
d_call: -
j_call: TRBJ2-2
clone_size: -

cdr3_nt: TGTGCCAGCTCCATGGTGGCCGGGGGGAAACTGTTTTTT
cdr3_aa: CASSMVAGGKLFF
v_call: TRBV6-5
d_call: -
j_call: TRBJ1-4
clone_size: -

cdr3_nt: TGTGCCAGCAGTTACTCGACCCGGACAGCAAATGAAAAACTGTTTTTT
cdr3_aa: CASSYSTRTANEKLFF
v_call: TRBV6-6
d_call: -
j_call: TRBJ1-4
clone_size: once

cdr3_nt: TGTGCCTGGAGTGTCGGACACCGGGAAAAACTGTTTTTT
cdr3_aa: CAWSVGHREKLFF
v_call: TRBV30
d_call: -
j_call: TRBJ1-4
clone_size: -

cdr3_nt: TGTGCCAGCAGCATCCGGGACAGGGTGAGGGGTCGGGATGGCTACACCTTC
cdr3_aa: CASSIRDRVRGRDGYTF
v_call: TRBV7-2
d_call: TRBD1
j_call: TRBJ1-2
clone_size: once

cdr3_nt: TGTGCCAGCTCTGATGTCTTAGATTCACCCCTCCACTTT
cdr3_aa: CASSDVLDSPLHF
v_call: TRBV18
d_call: -
j_call: TRBJ1-6
clone_size: -

cdr3_nt: TGTGCCAGCAGCGTTACAGGGATCGCCTACAATGAGCAGTTCTTC
cdr3_aa: CASSVTGIAYNEQFF
v_call: TRBV11-2
d_call: -
j_call: TRBJ2-1
clone_size: once

cdr3_nt: TGTGCCAGCAGCAACAGCGGGGGGGCCGGGGAGCTGTTTTTT
cdr3_aa: CASSNSGGAGELFF
v_call: TRBV7-2
d_call: TRBD2
j_call: TRBJ2-2
clone_size: -

cdr3_nt: TGTGCCAGCAGCTTAGGGAGGGGCCAAGAGACCCAGTACTTC
cdr3_aa: CASSLGRGQETQYF
v_call: TRBV11-2
d_call: -
j_call: TRBJ2-5
clone_size: -

cdr3_nt: TGTGCCAGCTCGCCCAGCGCCGGACAGGCCGGAAACACCATATATTTT
cdr3_aa: CASSPSAGQAGNTIYF
v_call: TRBV18
d_call: TRBD1
j_call: TRBJ1-3
clone_size: -

cdr3_nt: TGCAGCGTTGAAGGGCTGGGACAGGGGGCGAGGCAGTACTTC
cdr3_aa: CSVEGLGQGARQYF
v_call: TRBV29-1
d_call: TRBD1
j_call: TRBJ2-7
clone_size: -

cdr3_nt: TGCGCCAGCAGTCAAACAGGGGTTGGGGCAAATGAGCAGTTCTTC
cdr3_aa: CASSQTGVGANEQFF
v_call: TRBV5-1
d_call: TRBD1
j_call: TRBJ2-1
clone_size: -

cdr3_nt: TGTGCCAGCAGCCTAGCCGGGACATCCGGAAACACCATATATTTT
cdr3_aa: CASSLAGTSGNTIYF
v_call: TRBV3-1/TRBV3-2
d_call: -
j_call: TRBJ1-3
clone_size: -

cdr3_nt: TGTGCCAGTAGTATAGGGGTAAGGGAGCAGTTCTTC
cdr3_aa: CASSIGVREQFF
v_call: TRBV19
d_call: -
j_call: TRBJ2-1
clone_size: -

cdr3_nt: TGTGCCAGCAGCTGGAGGGACGCTGAGCAGTTCTTC
cdr3_aa: CASSWRDAEQFF
v_call: TRBV7-9
d_call: -
j_call: TRBJ2-1
clone_size: -

cdr3_nt: TGCGCCAGCAGCTTTGTGGGGTCTGGCTACACCTTC
cdr3_aa: CASSFVGSGYTF
v_call: TRBV5-1
d_call: -
j_call: TRBJ1-2
clone_size: -

cdr3_nt: TGTGCCAGCAGCCTCGGGACAAGCTCCGGCACAGATACGCAGTATTTT
cdr3_aa: CASSLGTSSGTDTQYF
v_call: TRBV4-2
d_call: -
j_call: TRBJ2-3
clone_size: -